This TCR beta chain was sequenced during a study of T cell responses to AZD1222 COVID-19 vaccine (dated by TCRdb to 2020 to 2022). About the full investigation: AZD1222 recipients with second doses at about 4 weeks or about 12 weeks were pooled, because spike-specific TCR depth and breadth did not differ between schedules. TCR sequencing covered 230 to 250 trial participants: 200 to 220 given two doses of AZD1222 and 26 given two doses of MenACWY control vaccine. Enrollment into the trials was organized by age into subgroups of 18-55, 56-69 and 70-plus years, and those subgroups contained roughly 150, 30 and 60 TCR-sequenced participants, respectively.

V is shortened by 0 bases, J by 6 bases, and the region joining them spans 20 bases. The CDR3 runs 18 residues from the cysteine to the phenylalanine. Only the CDR3 portion is preserved as DNA: 54 bases, with reading frame beginning at the first base. The germline V gene sets CDR1 to LGHNA and CDR2 to YNFKEQ. According to the study, the label for this sample's time point signals: baseline before first vaccination. Samples from vaccinated people were obtained from the UK trials COV001 and COV002, which included a single-blind randomized controlled phase 2/3 trial of AZD1222 (ChAdOx1 nCoV-19) in healthy adults. Trial participant PBMC samples were collected at day 0 and day 28 after the second dose for TCRbeta chain sequencing. The count of this clone is one. Its antigen has not been determined. No base quality information exists; no much larger clone differs at one position. What the work shows at the level of the full study, not this receptor alone: A significant rise in spike-specific TCR breadth and depth was observed after two AZD1222 doses relative to day 0 and relative to MenACWY recipients. Only 5 to 7 AZD1222 recipients were SARS-CoV-2 seropositive at baseline, limiting conclusions about previously exposed vaccinees. Because no day 14 peak-response samples were available, repertoires were characterized only after the peak T cell response. In the small 56-69-year group, the increase in depth fell short of significance, most likely because of low power. CD4 TCRs associated with the vaccine covered the entire spike protein, and the dominant responses were in regions 160-218 and 743-854. Epitopes outside the regions mutated in the B.1.351 and B.1.1.7 variants were reportedly recognized by nearly half of the unique spike-specific TCRs. Participants were mostly white British, with more females than males. The authors suggested clonal diversity may have been underestimated.

The CDR3 regions of human TCRbeta chains were analyzed by immunosequencing. Processing in the source paper ran as follows. TCRs in the repertoires were matched against a reference library of SARS-CoV-2-specific TCRs that had been generated with the MIRA antigen-specificity platform. Breadth was defined as the fraction of unique TCRs that were SARS-CoV-2-associated, and depth was defined as the fraction of total T cells that were SARS-CoV-2-associated. Using the MIRA data, every spike-specific TCR was mapped to the spike region that the TCR reacted to and assigned to either a CD4 or a CD8 class. Log10-transformed breadth and depth values were compared by one-way ANOVA with Sidak's multiple comparisons tests. As stored in TCRdb, this immuneACCESS dataset retains in-frame rearrangements with V and J assigned. A fraction of the clones does not appear; measured against another copy, unresolved V genes explain less than half of the discrepancy, and the remainder lacks a known reason. D and trimming were read from the DNA, whereas the V and J calls and clone size are those reported in that table. This sample gives 120,000 or so clones in total; approximately 84% of them show up just once. About 10% of the sample belongs to the ten largest clones.

This TCR was sampled from an adult in good health. The sequenced sample was peripheral blood, obtained on day 0 of AZD1222 vaccination. This receptor chain uses TRBV4-2 and TRBJ2-2, and TRBD1 may be the D gene, going by 6 matching bases. The nucleotides read TGTGCCAGCAGCCAAGATCTTGGGCCGGGACAAGGTGCCGGGGAGCTGTTTTTT. Translated, this gives CASSQDLGPGQGAGELFF.